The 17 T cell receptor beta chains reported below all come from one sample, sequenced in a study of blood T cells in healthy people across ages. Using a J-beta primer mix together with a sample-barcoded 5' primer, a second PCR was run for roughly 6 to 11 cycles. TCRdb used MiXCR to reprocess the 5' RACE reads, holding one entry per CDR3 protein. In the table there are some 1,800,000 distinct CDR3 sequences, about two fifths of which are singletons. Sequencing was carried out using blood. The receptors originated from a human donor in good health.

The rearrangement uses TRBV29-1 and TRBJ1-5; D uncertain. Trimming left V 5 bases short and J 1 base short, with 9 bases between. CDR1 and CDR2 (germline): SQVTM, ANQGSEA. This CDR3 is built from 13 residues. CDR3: CSVSVRSNQPQHF. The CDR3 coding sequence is TGCAGCGTTTCGGTGAGAAGCAATCAGCCCCAGCATTTT. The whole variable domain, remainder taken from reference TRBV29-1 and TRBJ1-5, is SAVISQKPSRDICQRGTSLTIQCQVDSQVTMMFWYRQQPGQSLTLIATANQGSEATYESGFVIDKFPISRPNLTFSTLTVSNMSPEDSSIYLCSVSVRSNQPQHFGDGTRLSIL.

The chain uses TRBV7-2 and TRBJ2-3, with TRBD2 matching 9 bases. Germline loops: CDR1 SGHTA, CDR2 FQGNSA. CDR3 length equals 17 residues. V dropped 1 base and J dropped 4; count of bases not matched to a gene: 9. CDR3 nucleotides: TGTGCCAGCAGCTTAGTACCAGCGGGGGGAGAGGCAGATACGCAGTATTTT. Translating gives CASSLVPAGGEADTQYF.

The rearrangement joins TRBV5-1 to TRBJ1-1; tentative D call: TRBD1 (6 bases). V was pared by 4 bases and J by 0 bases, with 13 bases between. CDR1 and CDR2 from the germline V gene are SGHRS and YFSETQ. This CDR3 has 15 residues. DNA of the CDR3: TGCGCCAGCAGCACGCAAGGGACATTGAACACTGAAGCTTTCTTT. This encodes CASSTQGTLNTEAFF.

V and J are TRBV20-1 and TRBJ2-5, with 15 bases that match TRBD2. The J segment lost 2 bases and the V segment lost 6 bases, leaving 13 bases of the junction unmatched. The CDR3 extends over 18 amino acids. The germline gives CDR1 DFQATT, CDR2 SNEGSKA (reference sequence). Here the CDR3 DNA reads TGCAGTGCCCGCGAGGGACTAGCGGGGGGCGGACTACAAGAGACCCAGTACTTC. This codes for CSAREGLAGGGLQETQYF.

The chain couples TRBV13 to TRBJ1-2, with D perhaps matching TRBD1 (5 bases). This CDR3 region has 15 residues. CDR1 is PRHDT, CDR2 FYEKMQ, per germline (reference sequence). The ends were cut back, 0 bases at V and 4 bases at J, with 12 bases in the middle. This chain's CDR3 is CASSLGQGRPYGYTF. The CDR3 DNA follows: TGTGCCAGCAGCTTAGGCCAGGGTAGACCCTATGGCTACACCTTC.

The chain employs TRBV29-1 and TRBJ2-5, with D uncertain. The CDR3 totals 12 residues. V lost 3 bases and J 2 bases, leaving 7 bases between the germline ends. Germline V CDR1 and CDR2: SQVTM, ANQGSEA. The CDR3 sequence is CSVEEQQETQYF. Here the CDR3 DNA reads TGCAGCGTTGAGGAGCAACAAGAGACCCAGTACTTC.

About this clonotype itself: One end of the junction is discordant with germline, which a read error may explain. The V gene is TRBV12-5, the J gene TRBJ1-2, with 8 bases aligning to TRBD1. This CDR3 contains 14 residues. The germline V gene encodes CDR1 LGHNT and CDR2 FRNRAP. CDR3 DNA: TGTGCTAGTGCCCCAGGGGGCGCGTACTATGGCTGCACCTTC. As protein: CASAPGGAYYGCTF. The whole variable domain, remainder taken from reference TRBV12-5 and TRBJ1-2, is DARVTQTPRHKVTEMGQEVTMRCQPILGHNTVFWYRQTMMQGLELLAYFRNRAPLDDSGMPKDRFSAEMPDATLATLKIQPSEPRDSAVYFCASAPGGAYYGCTFGSGTRLTVV.

The CDR3 loop reads CASSYRGQLNYEQYF. The CDR3 DNA follows: TGTGCCAGCAGTTACCGTGGACAGCTTAACTACGAGCAGTACTTC. This chain uses TRBV6-2 or TRBV6-3 with TRBJ2-7, with D possibly matching TRBD1 (6 bases). This CDR3 contains 15 residues. Trimming cost V 2 bases and J 3 bases, with 14 bases left between them. CDR1 and CDR2 from the germline V gene are MNHEY and SVGEGT.

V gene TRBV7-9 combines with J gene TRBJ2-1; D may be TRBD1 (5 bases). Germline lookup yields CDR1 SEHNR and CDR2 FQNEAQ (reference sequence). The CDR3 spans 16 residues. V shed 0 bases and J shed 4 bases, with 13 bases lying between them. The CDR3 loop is CASSLAVGRRYNEQFF. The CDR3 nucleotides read TGTGCCAGCAGCTTAGCGGTGGGGCGGAGATACAATGAGCAGTTCTTC.

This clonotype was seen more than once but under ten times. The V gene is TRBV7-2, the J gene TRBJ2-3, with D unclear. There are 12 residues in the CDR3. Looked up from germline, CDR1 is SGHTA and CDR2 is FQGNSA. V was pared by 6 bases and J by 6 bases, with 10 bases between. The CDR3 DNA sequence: TGTGCCAGCAGAGTAGGTTTGGATACGCAGTATTTT. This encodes CASRVGLDTQYF.

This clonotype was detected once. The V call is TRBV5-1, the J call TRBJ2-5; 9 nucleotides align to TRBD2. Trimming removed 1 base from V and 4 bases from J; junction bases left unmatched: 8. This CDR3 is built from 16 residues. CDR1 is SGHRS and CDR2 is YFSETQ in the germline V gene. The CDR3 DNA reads TGCGCCAGCAGCTTGACCGAGCGGGGGGCGGGAGAGACCCAGTACTTC. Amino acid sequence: CASSLTERGAGETQYF.

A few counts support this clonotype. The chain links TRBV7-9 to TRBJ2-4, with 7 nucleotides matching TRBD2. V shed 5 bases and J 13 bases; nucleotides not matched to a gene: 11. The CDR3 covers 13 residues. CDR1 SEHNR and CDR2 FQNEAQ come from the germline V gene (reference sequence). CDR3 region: CASSPGTIKEQYF. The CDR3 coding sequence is TGTGCCAGCAGCCCCGGGACTATTAAGGAGCAGTACTTC. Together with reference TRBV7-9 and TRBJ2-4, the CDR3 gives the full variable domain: DTGVSQNPRHKITKRGQNVTFRCDPISEHNRLYWYRQTLGQGPEFLTYFQNEAQLEKSRLLSDRFSAERPKGSFSTLEIQRTEQGDSAMYLCASSPGTIKEQYFGAGTRLSVL.

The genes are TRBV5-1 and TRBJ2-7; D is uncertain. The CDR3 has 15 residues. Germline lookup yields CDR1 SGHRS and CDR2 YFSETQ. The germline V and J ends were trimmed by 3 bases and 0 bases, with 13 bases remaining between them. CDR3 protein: CASSSKVETSYEQYF. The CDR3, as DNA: TGCGCCAGCAGCTCCAAGGTTGAAACCTCCTACGAGCAGTACTTC.

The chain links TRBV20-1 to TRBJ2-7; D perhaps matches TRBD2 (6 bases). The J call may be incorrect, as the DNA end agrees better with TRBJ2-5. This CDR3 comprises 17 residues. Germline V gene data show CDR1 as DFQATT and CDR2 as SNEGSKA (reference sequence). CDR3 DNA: TGCAGTGCTATTAATGGGCGGGCTAGCGAGATTCCAGAGACCCAGTACTTC. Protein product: CSAINGRASEIPETQYF.

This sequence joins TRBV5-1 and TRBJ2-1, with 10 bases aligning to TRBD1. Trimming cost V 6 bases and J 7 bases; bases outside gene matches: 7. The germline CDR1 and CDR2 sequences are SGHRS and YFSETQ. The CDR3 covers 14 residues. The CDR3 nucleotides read TGCGCCAGCACGGGGACAGGGGATAAAAATGAGCAGTTCTTC. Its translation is CASTGTGDKNEQFF.

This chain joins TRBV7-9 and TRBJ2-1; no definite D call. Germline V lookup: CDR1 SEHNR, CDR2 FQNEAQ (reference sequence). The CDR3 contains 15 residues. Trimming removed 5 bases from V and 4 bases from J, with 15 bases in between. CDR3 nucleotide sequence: TGTGCCAGCAGCCCAGGTTGGTCTCAGTACAATGAGCAGTTCTTC. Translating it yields CASSPGWSQYNEQFF.

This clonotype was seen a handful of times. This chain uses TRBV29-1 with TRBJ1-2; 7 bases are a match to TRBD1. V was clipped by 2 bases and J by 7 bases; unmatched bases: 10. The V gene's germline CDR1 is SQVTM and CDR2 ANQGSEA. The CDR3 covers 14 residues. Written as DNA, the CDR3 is TGCAGCGTTGAAAGGCAACAGGGGTTGGGTGGCTACACCTTC. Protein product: CSVERQQGLGGYTF.